The rows below give T cell receptor beta chains drawn from one sample of a study of blood T cells in healthy people across ages. TCRdb called the 5' RACE reads again in MiXCR, with one record for every CDR3 protein. This repertoire shows about 1,600,000 distinct CDR3 sequences, 42% found once; its top ten account for less than 8%. Sequenced: blood. The receptors shown here come from a woman between 18 and 29 years old in good health. Each CDR3 is given with its conserved first and last residue. The order of the fields is V gene, D gene, clone size, J gene, CDR3 DNA, CDR3 protein. A D gene is named only where the DNA matches it firmly. Some rows mark clone size as missing; the rest say once, few, many or name a class of expanded clone.

>TRBV6-2/TRBV6-3|TRBD2|once|TRBJ2-7
TGTGCCAGCAAAGTGACAGCGGGGGGCTCCGACGAGCAGTACTTC
CASKVTAGGSDEQYF
>TRBV27|TRBD1|few|TRBJ1-2
TGTGCCAGCAGTTTAGCGGCAGGGGGCTCTGTAGACTATGGCTACACCTTC
CASSLAAGGSVDYGYTF
>TRBV28|.|few|TRBJ2-7
TGTGCCAGCAGTCTTGCTCCGCAGGTTGGCGAGCAGTACTTC
CASSLAPQVGEQYF
>TRBV4-1|.|many|TRBJ2-7
TGCGCCAGCAGCCAAAGGGACAACTACGAGCAGTACTTC
CASSQRDNYEQYF
>TRBV20-1|.|.|TRBJ2-1
TGCAGTGCTAGAGAGGACGGGGGCCCCGACGGTGAGCAGTTCTTC
CSAREDGGPDGEQFF
>TRBV5-1|.|.|TRBJ2-5
TGCGCCAGCAGACAGGGCACGGAGACCCAGTACTTC
CASRQGTETQYF
>TRBV5-1|.|.|TRBJ1-1
TGCGCCAGCAGCTTTGCCTCGGGGGGGAACACTGAAGCTTTCTTT
CASSFASGGNTEAFF
>TRBV2|TRBD1|.|TRBJ2-1
TGTGCCAGCGGTGGGACAGCCAGCTCCTACAATGAGCAGTTCTTC
CASGGTASSYNEQFF
>TRBV9|TRBD1|.|TRBJ2-7
TGTGCCAGCAGCTCCACAGGGGACCGGGTCGGCGAGCAGTACTTC
CASSSTGDRVGEQYF
>TRBV20-1|.|few|TRBJ1-1
TGCAGTGCTCCCCCGGGCCGGAACACTGAAGCTTTCTTT
CSAPPGRNTEAFF
>TRBV10-3|.|.|TRBJ1-1
TGTGCCATCAGTGAAGGGTTGGCTGAAGCTTTCTTT
CAISEGLAEAFF
>TRBV7-9|TRBD2|.|TRBJ2-3
TGTGCCAGCAGCTTAGCGCGGGGGGGCCTTACAGATACGCAGTATTTT
CASSLARGGLTDTQYF
>TRBV20-1|TRBD1|.|TRBJ2-7
TGCAGTGCTAAAAGCGGGGACAGGGAATACGAGCAGTACTTC
CSAKSGDREYEQYF
>TRBV6-5|.|many|TRBJ2-2
TGTGCCAGCAGTTACTCGACCCCTTCCACCGGGGAGCTGTTTTTT
CASSYSTPSTGELFF
>TRBV4-1|.|many|TRBJ2-1
TGCGCCAGCAGCCAAGGCGGATCTAATGAGCAGTTCTTC
CASSQGGSNEQFF
>TRBV5-1|TRBD1|.|TRBJ1-2
TGCGCCAGCAGCTTGGCTCCGGGACAGGGTTTAGGCTACACCTTC
CASSLAPGQGLGYTF
>TRBV11-2|TRBD2|.|TRBJ2-5
TGTGCCAGCACCAAACCTTACTGGGGACTAGCGGAGCCTGCGTACTTC
CASTKPYWGLAEPAYF
>TRBV5-4|TRBD1|.|TRBJ2-3
TGTGCCAGCAGCTTGGACAGGGGAGTAACAGATACGCAGTATTTT
CASSLDRGVTDTQYF
>TRBV12-3/TRBV12-4|.|.|TRBJ1-1
TGTGCCAGCCGAGGGTTATATGGAGAAGCTTTCTTT
CASRGLYGEAFF
>TRBV6-5|TRBD2|.|TRBJ2-3
TGTGCCAGCAGTTACAAGACTAGCGGGGGCACAGATACGCAGTATTTT
CASSYKTSGGTDTQYF